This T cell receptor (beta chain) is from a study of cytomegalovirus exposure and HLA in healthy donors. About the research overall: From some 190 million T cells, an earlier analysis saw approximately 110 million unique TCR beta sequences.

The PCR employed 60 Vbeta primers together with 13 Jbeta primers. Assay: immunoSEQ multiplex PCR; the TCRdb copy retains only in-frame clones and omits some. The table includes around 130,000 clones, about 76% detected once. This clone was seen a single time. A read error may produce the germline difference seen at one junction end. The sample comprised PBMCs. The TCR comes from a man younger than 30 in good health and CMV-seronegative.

The CDR3 reads CASSLGGGAPDF. Here the CDR3 DNA reads TGTGCCAGCAGCTTAGGAGGGGGCGCCCCGGACTTC. The chain links TRBV5-6 to TRBJ2-4; D may be TRBD1 (7 bases). The CDR3 consists of 12 residues. Germline V gives CDR1 SGHDT, CDR2 YYEEEE.